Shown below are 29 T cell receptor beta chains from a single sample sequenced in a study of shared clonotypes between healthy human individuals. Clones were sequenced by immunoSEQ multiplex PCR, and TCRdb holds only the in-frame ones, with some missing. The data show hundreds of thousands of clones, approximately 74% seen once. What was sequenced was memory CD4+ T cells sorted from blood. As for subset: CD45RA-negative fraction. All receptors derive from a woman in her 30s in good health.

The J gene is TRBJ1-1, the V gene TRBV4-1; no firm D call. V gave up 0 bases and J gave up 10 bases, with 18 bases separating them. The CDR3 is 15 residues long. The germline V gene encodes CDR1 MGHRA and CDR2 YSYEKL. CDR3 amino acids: CASSQDARTTPLAFF. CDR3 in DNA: TGCGCCAGCAGCCAAGATGCCAGGACCACACCGTTAGCTTTCTTT.

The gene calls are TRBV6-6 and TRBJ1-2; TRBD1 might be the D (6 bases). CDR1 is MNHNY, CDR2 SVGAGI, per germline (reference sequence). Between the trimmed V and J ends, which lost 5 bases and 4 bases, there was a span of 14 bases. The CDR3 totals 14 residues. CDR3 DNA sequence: TGTGCCAGCAGTCCAGGGGATAGAGCCTATGGCTACACCTTC. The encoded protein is CASSPGDRAYGYTF.

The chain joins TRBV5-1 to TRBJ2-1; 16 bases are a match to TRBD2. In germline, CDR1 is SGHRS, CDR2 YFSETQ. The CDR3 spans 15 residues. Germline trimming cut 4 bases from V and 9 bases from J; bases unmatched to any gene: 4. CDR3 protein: CASSTGTSGRAEQFF. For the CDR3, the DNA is TGCGCCAGCAGCACCGGGACTAGCGGGAGGGCTGAGCAGTTCTTC.

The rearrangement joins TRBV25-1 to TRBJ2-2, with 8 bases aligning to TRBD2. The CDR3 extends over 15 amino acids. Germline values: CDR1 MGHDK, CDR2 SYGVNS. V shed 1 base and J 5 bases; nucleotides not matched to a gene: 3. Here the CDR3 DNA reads TGTGCCAGCAGTGAATCCCGGGGGGGGACCGGGGAGCTGTTTTTT. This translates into CASSESRGGTGELFF.

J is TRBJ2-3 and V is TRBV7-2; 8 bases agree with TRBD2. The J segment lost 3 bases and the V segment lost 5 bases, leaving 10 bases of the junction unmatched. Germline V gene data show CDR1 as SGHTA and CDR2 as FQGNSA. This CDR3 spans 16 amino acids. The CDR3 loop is CASSAGRTGGTDTQYF. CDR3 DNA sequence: TGTGCCAGCAGCGCCGGGCGGACGGGAGGGACAGATACGCAGTATTTT. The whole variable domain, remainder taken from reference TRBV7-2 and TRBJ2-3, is GAGVSQSPSNKVTEKGKDVELRCDPISGHTALYWYRQSLGQGLEFLIYFQGNSAPDKSGLPSDRFSAERTGGSVSTLTIQRTQQEDSAVYLCASSAGRTGGTDTQYFGPGTRLTVL.

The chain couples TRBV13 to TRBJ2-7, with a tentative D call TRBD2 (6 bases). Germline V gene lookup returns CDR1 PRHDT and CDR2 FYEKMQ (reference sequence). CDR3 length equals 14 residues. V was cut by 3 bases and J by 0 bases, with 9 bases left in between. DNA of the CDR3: TGTGCCAGCAGCTTGGGAGGCTTCTCCTACGAGCAGTACTTC. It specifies CASSLGGFSYEQYF.

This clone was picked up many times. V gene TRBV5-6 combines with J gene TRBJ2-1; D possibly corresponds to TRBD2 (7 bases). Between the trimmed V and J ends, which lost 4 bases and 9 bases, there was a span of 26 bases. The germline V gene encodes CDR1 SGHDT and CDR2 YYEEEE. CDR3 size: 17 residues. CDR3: CASSNAGAGVKVSEQFF. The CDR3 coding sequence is TGTGCCAGCAGCAACGCGGGGGCGGGAGTGAAGGTGAGTGAGCAGTTCTTC.

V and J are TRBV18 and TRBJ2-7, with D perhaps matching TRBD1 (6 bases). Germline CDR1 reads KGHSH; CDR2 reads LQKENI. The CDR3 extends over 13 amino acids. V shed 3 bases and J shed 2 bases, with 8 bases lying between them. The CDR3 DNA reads TGTGCCAGCTCACCTCCAGGGGCCTACGAGCAGTACTTC. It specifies CASSPPGAYEQYF.

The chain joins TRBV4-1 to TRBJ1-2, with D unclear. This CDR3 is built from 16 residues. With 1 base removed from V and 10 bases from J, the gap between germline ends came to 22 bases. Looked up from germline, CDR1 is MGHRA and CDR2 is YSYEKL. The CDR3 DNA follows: TGCGCCAGCAGCCAAGTGGGAAGGGATATAATAATGGACTACACCTTC. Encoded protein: CASSQVGRDIIMDYTF.

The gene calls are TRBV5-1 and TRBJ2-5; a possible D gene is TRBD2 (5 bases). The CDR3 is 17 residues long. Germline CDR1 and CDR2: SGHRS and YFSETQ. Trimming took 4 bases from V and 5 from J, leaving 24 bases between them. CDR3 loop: CASSPTEVRLRSETQYF. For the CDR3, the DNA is TGCGCCAGCAGCCCAACGGAGGTCCGACTTAGGAGTGAGACCCAGTACTTC. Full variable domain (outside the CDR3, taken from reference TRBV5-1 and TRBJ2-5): KAGVTQTPRYLIKTRGQQVTLSCSPISGHRSVSWYQQTPGQGLQFLFEYFSETQRNKGNFPGRFSGRQFSNSRSEMNVSTLELGDSALYLCASSPTEVRLRSETQYFGPGTRLLVL.

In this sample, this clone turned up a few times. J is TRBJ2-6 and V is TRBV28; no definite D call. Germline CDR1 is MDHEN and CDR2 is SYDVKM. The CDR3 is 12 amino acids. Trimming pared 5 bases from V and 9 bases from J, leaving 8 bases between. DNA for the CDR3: TGTGCCAGCAGTCCCCCGGGCAACGTCCTGACTTTC. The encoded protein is CASSPPGNVLTF.

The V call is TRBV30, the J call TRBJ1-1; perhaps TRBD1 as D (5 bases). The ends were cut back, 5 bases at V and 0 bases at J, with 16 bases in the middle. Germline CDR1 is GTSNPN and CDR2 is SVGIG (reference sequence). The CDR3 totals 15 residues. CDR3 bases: TGTGCCTGGCTCTTTGGGGGACGGTTGAACACTGAAGCTTTCTTT. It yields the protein CAWLFGGRLNTEAFF.

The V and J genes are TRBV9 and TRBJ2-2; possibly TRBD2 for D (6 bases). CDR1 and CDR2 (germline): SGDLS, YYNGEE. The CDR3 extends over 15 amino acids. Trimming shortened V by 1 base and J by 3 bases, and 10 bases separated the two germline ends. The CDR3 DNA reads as TGTGCCAGCAGCGTAACCGGAGGGGACACCGGGGAGCTGTTTTTT. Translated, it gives CASSVTGGDTGELFF.

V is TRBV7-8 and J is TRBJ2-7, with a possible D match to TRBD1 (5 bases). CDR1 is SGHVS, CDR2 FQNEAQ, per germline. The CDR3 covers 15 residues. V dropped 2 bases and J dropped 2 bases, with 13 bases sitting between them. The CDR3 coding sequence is TGTGCCAGCAGCTTACAGGCTAGGGGCCCCTACGAGCAGTACTTC. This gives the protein CASSLQARGPYEQYF.

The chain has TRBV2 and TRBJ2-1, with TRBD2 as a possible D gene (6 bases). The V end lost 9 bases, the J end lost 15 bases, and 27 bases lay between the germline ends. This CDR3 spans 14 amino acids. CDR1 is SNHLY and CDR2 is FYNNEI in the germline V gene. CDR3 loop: CASELVAEGRPPFF. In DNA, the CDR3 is TGTGCCAGTGAGCTCGTGGCGGAGGGGCGGCCCCCGTTCTTC.

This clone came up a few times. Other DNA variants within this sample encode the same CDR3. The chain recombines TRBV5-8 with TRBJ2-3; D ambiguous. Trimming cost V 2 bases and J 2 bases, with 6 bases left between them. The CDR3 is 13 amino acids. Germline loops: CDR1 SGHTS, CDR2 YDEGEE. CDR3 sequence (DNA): TGTGCCAGCAGCTTCGGCCTCACAGATACGCAGTATTTT. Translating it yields CASSFGLTDTQYF.

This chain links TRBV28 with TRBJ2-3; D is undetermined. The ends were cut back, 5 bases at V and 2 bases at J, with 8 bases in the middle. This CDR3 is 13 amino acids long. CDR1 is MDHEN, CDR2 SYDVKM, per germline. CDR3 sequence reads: CASSPPITDTQYF. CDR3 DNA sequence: TGTGCCAGCAGTCCTCCCATCACAGATACGCAGTATTTT.

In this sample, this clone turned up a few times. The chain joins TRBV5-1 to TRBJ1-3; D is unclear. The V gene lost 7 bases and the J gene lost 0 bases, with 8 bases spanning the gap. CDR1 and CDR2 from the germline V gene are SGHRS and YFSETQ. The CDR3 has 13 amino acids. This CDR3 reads CASQKGSGNTIYF. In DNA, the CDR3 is TGCGCCAGCCAGAAGGGCTCTGGAAACACCATATATTTT.

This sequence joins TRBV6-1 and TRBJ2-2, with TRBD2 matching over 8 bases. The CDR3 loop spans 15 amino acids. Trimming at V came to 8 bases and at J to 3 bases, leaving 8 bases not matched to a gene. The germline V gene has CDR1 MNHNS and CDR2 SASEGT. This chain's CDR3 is CASGAAGGYTGELFF. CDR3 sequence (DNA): TGTGCCAGCGGGGCGGCGGGAGGCTACACCGGGGAGCTGTTTTTT.

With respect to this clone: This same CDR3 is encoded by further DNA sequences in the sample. CDR3 in DNA: TGTGCCAGCAGCTTAGAGGGGGAGTCCTACGAGCAGTACTTC. Translation gives CASSLEGESYEQYF. V is TRBV13 and J is TRBJ2-7, with D possibly being TRBD1 (6 bases). The germline V gene encodes CDR1 PRHDT and CDR2 FYEKMQ (reference sequence). The CDR3 is made up of 14 amino acids. V was trimmed by 1 base and J by 1 base, leaving 8 bases between them.

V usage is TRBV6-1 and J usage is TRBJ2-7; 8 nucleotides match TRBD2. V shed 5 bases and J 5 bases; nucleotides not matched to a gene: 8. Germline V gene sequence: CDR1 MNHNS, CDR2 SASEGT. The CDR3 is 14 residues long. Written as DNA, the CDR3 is TGTGCCAGCAGTCTAAGCGGGAGCCCCAACGAGCAGTACTTC. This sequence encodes CASSLSGSPNEQYF.

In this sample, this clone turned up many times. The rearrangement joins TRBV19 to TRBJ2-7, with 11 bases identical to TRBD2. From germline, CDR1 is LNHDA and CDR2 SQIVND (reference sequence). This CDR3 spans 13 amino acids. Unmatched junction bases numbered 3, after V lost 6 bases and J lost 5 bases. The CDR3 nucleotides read TGTGCCAGTAGACTAGCGGGAGTCAACGAGCAGTACTTC. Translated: CASRLAGVNEQYF.

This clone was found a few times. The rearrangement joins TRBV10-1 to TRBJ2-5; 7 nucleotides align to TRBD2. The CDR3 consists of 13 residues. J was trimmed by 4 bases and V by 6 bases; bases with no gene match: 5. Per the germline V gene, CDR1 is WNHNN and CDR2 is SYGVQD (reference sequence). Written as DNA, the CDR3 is TGCGCCAGCAGAGCTAGCGGAGGAGAGACCCAGTACTTC. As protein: CASRASGGETQYF.

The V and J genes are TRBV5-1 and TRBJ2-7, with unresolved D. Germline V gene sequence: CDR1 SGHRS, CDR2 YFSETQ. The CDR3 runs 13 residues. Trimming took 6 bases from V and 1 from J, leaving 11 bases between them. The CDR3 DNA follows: TGCGCCAGCACTCCCGGGTCGTCCTACGAGCAGTACTTC. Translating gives CASTPGSSYEQYF. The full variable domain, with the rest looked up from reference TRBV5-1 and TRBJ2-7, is KAGVTQTPRYLIKTRGQQVTLSCSPISGHRSVSWYQQTPGQGLQFLFEYFSETQRNKGNFPGRFSGRQFSNSRSEMNVSTLELGDSALYLCASTPGSSYEQYFGPGTRLTVT.

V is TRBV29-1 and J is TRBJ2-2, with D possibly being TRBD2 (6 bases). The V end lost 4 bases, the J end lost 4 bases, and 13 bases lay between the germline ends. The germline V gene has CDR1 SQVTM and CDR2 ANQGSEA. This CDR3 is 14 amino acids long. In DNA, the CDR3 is TGCAGCGTTGCAGCGGACTACCTCACCGGGGAGCTGTTTTTT. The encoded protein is CSVAADYLTGELFF.

The CDR3: CASSLGLAGGGDTQYF. The CDR3 DNA reads as TGTGCCAGCAGCTTAGGACTAGCGGGAGGAGGAGATACGCAGTATTTT. The chain carries TRBV7-9 and TRBJ2-3; 13 nucleotides line up with TRBD2. The length of the CDR3 is 16 residues. CDR1 and CDR2 (germline): SEHNR, FQNEAQ (reference sequence). The V and J ends lost 1 base and 5 bases, in that order; junction bases with no gene match: 3.

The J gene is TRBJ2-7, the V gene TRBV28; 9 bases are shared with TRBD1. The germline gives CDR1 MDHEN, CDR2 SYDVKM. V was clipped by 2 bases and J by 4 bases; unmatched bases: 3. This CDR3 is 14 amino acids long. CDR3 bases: TGTGCCAGCAGTTTACGGACAGGGGTATACGAGCAGTACTTC. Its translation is CASSLRTGVYEQYF.

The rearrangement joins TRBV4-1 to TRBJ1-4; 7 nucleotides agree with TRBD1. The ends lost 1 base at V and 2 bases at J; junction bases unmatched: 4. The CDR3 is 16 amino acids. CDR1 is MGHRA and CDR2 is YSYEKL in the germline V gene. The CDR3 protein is CASSQVVGQTNEKLFF. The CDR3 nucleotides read TGCGCCAGCAGCCAAGTTGTGGGACAGACTAATGAAAAACTGTTTTTT.

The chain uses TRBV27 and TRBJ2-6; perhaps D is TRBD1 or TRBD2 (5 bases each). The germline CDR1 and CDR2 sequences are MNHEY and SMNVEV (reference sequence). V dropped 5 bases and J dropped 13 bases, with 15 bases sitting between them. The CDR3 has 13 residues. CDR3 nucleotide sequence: TGTGCCAGCAGTCCCCCGGGACGGCAGGTCCTGACTTTC. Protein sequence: CASSPPGRQVLTF.